This T cell receptor beta chain was profiled in a study of CD8+ T cells in alopecia areata. Looking at the study overall: Oral tofacitinib (5 to 10 mg twice daily) was administered to treated patients. Tofacitinib administration persisted for 6 to 18 months, succeeded by 6 months off drug.

CD4+ and CD8+ T cells were sorted from PBMCs stained for CD3, CD4 and CD8. Comments on this clone: Its cognate antigen is unknown.

Once RNA had been extracted, it was reverse transcribed into cDNA to act as the sequencing template. Profiled with immunoSEQ multiplex PCR; TCRdb holds only in-frame clones, not every one. This table has about 200,000 clones, about three fifths appearing once. The CDR3 is 15 residues long. Trimming left V 1 base short and J 0 bases short, with 10 bases between. Germline loops: CDR1 MGHRA, CDR2 YSYEKL. Study conclusions and caveats: Mice showed TCR sharing more clearly than patients did, possibly owing to HLA.

This TCR came from a human donor with alopecia areata. The specimen was CD4+ T cells sorted from blood, collected at week 0. This rearrangement joins TRBV4-1 to TRBJ2-7; the D is unclear. CDR3 loop: CASSQANLPSYEQYF. CDR3 bases: TGCGCCAGCAGCCAAGCCAACCTCCCCTCCTACGAGCAGTACTTC.